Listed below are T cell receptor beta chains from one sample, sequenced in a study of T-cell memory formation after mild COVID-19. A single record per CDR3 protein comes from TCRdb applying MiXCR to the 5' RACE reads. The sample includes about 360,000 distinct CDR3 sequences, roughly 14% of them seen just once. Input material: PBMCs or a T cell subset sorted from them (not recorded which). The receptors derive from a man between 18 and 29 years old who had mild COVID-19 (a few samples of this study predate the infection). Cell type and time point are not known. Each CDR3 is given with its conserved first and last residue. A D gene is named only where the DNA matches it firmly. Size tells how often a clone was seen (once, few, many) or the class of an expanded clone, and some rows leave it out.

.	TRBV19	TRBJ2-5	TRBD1	CASSSTGAVETQYF	TGTGCCAGTAGTTCGACAGGGGCCGTGGAGACCCAGTACTTC
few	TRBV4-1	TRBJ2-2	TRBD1	CASSLQGVMNTGELFF	TGCGCCAGCAGCCTACAGGGGGTTATGAACACCGGGGAGCTGTTTTTT
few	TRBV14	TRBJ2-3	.	CASSTGGLTDTQYF	TGTGCCAGCAGTACGGGGGGCCTCACAGATACGCAGTATTTT
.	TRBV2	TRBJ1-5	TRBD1	CASSGRTGGGQPQHF	TGTGCCAGCAGTGGTAGGACAGGGGGAGGTCAGCCCCAGCATTTT
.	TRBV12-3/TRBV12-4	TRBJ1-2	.	CASSWYSLANYGYTF	TGTGCCAGCAGTTGGTATAGCCTAGCTAACTATGGCTACACCTTC
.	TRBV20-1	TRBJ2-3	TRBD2	CSAGPSGGTDTQYF	TGCAGTGCAGGCCCTAGCGGGGGCACAGATACGCAGTATTTT
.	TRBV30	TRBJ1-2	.	CAWSKRGGPHYGYTF	TGTGCCTGGAGTAAGAGGGGGGGCCCCCACTATGGCTACACCTTC
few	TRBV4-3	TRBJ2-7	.	CASSPTGWGSYEQYF	TGCGCCAGCAGCCCAACAGGTTGGGGGTCCTACGAGCAGTACTTC
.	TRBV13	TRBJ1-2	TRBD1	CASSRGDSYYGYTF	TGTGCCAGCAGCCGGGGGGACAGCTACTATGGCTACACCTTC
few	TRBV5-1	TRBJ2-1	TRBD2	CASSWRPSGGSDEQFF	TGCGCCAGCAGCTGGAGGCCTAGCGGGGGCTCGGATGAGCAGTTCTTC
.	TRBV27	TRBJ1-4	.	CASSRSGTPIGEKLFF	TGTGCCAGCAGCCGATCCGGGACGCCCATTGGTGAAAAACTGTTTTTT
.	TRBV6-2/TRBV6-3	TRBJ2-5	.	CASSLRASGETQYF	TGTGCCAGCAGCCTCCGGGCCTCCGGGGAGACCCAGTACTTC
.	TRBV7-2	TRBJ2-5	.	CANSQDSQTQYF	TGTGCCAACAGCCAGGACAGTCAGACCCAGTACTTC
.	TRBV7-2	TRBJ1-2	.	CASSLSWQNYGYTF	TGTGCCAGCAGCTTATCTTGGCAGAACTATGGCTACACCTTC
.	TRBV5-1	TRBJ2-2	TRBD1	CACKQGAQVAGELFF	TGCGCCTGTAAACAGGGGGCGCAGGTGGCCGGGGAGCTGTTTTTT
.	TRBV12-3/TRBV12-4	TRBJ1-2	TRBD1	CASSFAGGGYTF	TGTGCCAGCAGTTTTGCAGGGGGAGGCTACACCTTC
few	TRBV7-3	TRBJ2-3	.	CASSVDGSTDTQYF	TGTGCCAGCAGCGTGGACGGGAGCACAGATACGCAGTATTTT
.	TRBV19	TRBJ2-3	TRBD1	CASSAGTGESDTQYF	TGTGCCAGTAGCGCCGGGACAGGGGAGTCAGATACGCAGTATTTT
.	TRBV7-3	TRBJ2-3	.	CASSPTFVDTQYF	TGTGCCAGCAGCCCCACATTCGTGGATACGCAGTATTTT
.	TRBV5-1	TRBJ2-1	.	CASSLSDSYNEQFF	TGCGCCAGCAGCTTGTCCGACAGTTACAATGAGCAGTTCTTC
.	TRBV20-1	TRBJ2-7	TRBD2	CSARTSAYEQYF	TGCAGTGCTAGGACTAGCGCCTACGAGCAGTACTTC
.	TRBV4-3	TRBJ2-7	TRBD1	CASSQTPGQGRYEQYF	TGCGCCAGCAGCCAGACACCGGGACAGGGTAGATACGAGCAGTACTTC
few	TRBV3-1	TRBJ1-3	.	CASSQDLQGWNTIYF	TGTGCCAGCAGCCAAGATTTACAGGGATGGAACACCATATATTTT
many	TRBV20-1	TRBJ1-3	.	CSASQIFPPAGNTIYF	TGCAGTGCTAGCCAGATTTTTCCGCCCGCTGGAAACACCATATATTTT
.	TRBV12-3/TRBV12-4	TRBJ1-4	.	CASSRWGDEKLFF	TGTGCCAGCAGCCGTTGGGGGGATGAAAAACTGTTTTTT
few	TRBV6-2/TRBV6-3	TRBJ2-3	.	CASSYSIVGSTDTQYF	TGTGCCAGCAGTTACTCGATTGTCGGTAGCACAGATACGCAGTATTTT
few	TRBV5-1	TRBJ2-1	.	CASSPTESNEQFF	TGCGCCAGCAGCCCGACAGAAAGCAATGAGCAGTTCTTC
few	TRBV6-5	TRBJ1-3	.	CASSPQWDGNTIYF	TGTGCCAGCAGTCCCCAGTGGGATGGAAACACCATATATTTT
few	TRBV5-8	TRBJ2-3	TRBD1	CASSPGTASLTDTQYF	TGTGCCAGCAGCCCCGGGACAGCCAGTTTGACAGATACGCAGTATTTT